These T cell receptor beta chains were read from a single sample in a study of T cells in Graves' hyperthyroidism and ophthalmopathy. MiXCR, applied by TCRdb to the multiplex PCR reads, yields one record per CDR3 protein. The data show some 270,000 distinct CDR3 sequences, 12% to 15% seen once. Source material: blood. Every receptor here comes from a woman aged 40 to 50 with Graves' hyperthyroidism. The CDR3 runs from the conserved cysteine through the conserved F or W. D genes are given only for firm matches. Not all rows give a size; the values are once, few, many and, for expanded clones, a class.

>TRBJ2-5|.|TRBV12-3/TRBV12-4|few|13
TGTGCCAGCAGTCCCCGCCAACAGGGGACCCAGTACTTC
CASSPRQQGTQYF
>TRBJ1-2|.|TRBV6-2/TRBV6-3|few|16
TGTGCCAGCAGTTACTCCCCAAAAGAGGGGATGTATGGCTACACCTTC
CASSYSPKEGMYGYTF
>TRBJ1-5|.|TRBV20-1|few|19
TGCAGTGCTAGAGATGGCGGACAGCATGCCTTTCATAGCAATCAGCCCCAGCATTTT
CSARDGGQHAFHSNQPQHF
>TRBJ2-7|.|TRBV6-1|many|16
TGTGCCATCTACCGCTTCACCGGGACGGACGGCCTCGAGCAGTACTTC
CAIYRFTGTDGLEQYF
>TRBJ1-1|.|TRBV6-1|many|14
TGTGCCAGCAAGTCAGGCCCCCAAAACACTGAAGCTTTCTTT
CASKSGPQNTEAFF
>TRBJ2-7|.|TRBV3-1|many|12
TGTGCCAGCAGCCACATTGGACGCGAGCAGTACTTC
CASSHIGREQYF
>TRBJ2-4|.|TRBV27|many|16
TGTGCCAGCAGGGGCCCCTCGCTAGAAACTGGAAACATTCAGTACTTC
CASRGPSLETGNIQYF
>TRBJ2-1|TRBD2|TRBV29-1|many|15
TGCAGCGCCACGACTAGCGGGAGGCCCTACAATGAGCAGTTCTTC
CSATTSGRPYNEQFF
>TRBJ1-4|.|TRBV4-1|.|13
TGCGCCAGCAGCCCCTACCCGAATGAAAAACTGTTTTTT
CASSPYPNEKLFF
>TRBJ2-6|.|TRBV7-2|few|16
TGTGCCAGCAGCTTAGAGAGGGGATCCGGGGCCAACGTCCTGACTTTC
CASSLERGSGANVLTF
>TRBJ2-7|.|TRBV10-3|few|12
TGTGCCATCCAAGGGGAGGCCTACGAGCAGTACTTC
CAIQGEAYEQYF
>TRBJ1-5|.|TRBV7-2|many|13
TGTGCCAGCAGCTTAACCTCACAGGAGCCCCAGCATTTT
CASSLTSQEPQHF
>TRBJ1-2|.|TRBV30|many|11
TGTGCCTGGAGACAGCCTATCGGCTACACCTTC
CAWRQPIGYTF
>TRBJ1-1|TRBD1|TRBV6-1|many|15
TGTGCCAGCATGAGGGACAGGCTTTTGGACACTGAAGCTTTCTTT
CASMRDRLLDTEAFF
>TRBJ1-3|.|TRBV6-1|many|15
TGTGCCAGCAGTTCGGACAGAATCTCTGGAAACACCATATATTTT
CASSSDRISGNTIYF
>TRBJ2-3|TRBD2|TRBV10-3|many|18
TGTGCCATCAGTGGCGCGGGCGGGCTAGCGGTAAACACAGATACGCAGTATTTT
CAISGAGGLAVNTDTQYF
>TRBJ2-3|.|TRBV6-1|many|15
TGTGCCAGCAGTGGCTTCGGGGTGAACACAGATACGCAGTATTTT
CASSGFGVNTDTQYF
>TRBJ1-1|.|TRBV28|many|15
TGTGCCAGCAGGGGGTCCCCCCTCATGAACACTGAAGCTTTCTTT
CASRGSPLMNTEAFF
>TRBJ1-1|.|TRBV28|.|14
TGTGCCAGCAGTACCTTGACAGACCGCACTGAAGCTTTCTTT
CASSTLTDRTEAFF
>TRBJ2-3|TRBD2|TRBV6-2/TRBV6-3|many|14
TGTGCCAGCCATGTAGCGGGAGTCCCAGATACGCAGTATTTT
CASHVAGVPDTQYF
>TRBJ2-5|TRBD2|TRBV6-2/TRBV6-3|.|14
TGTGCCAACAGTGGACTAGCGGGAGAAGAGACCCAGTACTTC
CANSGLAGEETQYF
>TRBJ1-6|TRBD1|TRBV7-9|many|15
TGTGCCAGCAGCCGACAGGGATTGGAGAATTCACCCCTCCACTTT
CASSRQGLENSPLHF
>TRBJ2-7|.|TRBV2|few|12
TGTGCCAGCAGTGAGGCGGTCTACGAGCAGTACTTC
CASSEAVYEQYF
>TRBJ2-1|.|TRBV24-1|many|17
TGTGCCACCAGTGATCCGTCAAACCCACAGGGTTTAAATGAGCAGTTCTTC
CATSDPSNPQGLNEQFF
>TRBJ2-6|TRBD1|TRBV7-8|few|15
TGTGCCAGCAAGGACAGGTGGTCTGGGGCCAACGTCCTGACTTTC
CASKDRWSGANVLTF
>TRBJ2-1|TRBD2|TRBV2|many|14
TGTGCCAATCAACTAGCGGGAGATGAGGGTGAGCAGTTCTTC
CANQLAGDEGEQFF
>TRBJ2-5|TRBD1|TRBV29-1|.|12
TGCAGCGTTTTTATCCCAGGGGGGACCCAGTACTTC
CSVFIPGGTQYF
>TRBJ2-1|TRBD2|TRBV30|.|15
TGTGCCTGGAGGAAGGCGGGGGGCTGGGACAATGAGCAGTTCTTC
CAWRKAGGWDNEQFF
>TRBJ2-4|.|TRBV12-3/TRBV12-4|many|15
TGTGCCAGCAGTTTGGTCCAGGGGGCCAAAAACATTCAGTACTTC
CASSLVQGAKNIQYF
>TRBJ1-4|.|TRBV5-1|.|17
TGCGCCAGCTCCCTTACACCCGGCGCCTCAACTAATGAAAAACTGTTTTTT
CASSLTPGASTNEKLFF
>TRBJ2-7|.|TRBV20-1|many|13
TGCAGTGCTAGAGATCTTCGGACGTGGGAGCAGTACTTC
CSARDLRTWEQYF
>TRBJ2-7|.|TRBV6-1|few|13
TGTGCCAGCAGGGGCGGGTCTATTTACGAGCAGTACTTC
CASRGGSIYEQYF
>TRBJ1-2|TRBD1|TRBV6-1|many|13
TGTGCCAGCACCGGGACAGGGCTAGGTGGCTACACCTTC
CASTGTGLGGYTF
>TRBJ2-3|TRBD1|TRBV29-1|few|14
TGCAGCGTTAACCGGGACAGACACACAGATACGCAGTATTTT
CSVNRDRHTDTQYF
>TRBJ2-7|.|TRBV27|many|13
TGTGCCAGCAGTCTCGGACTCGACTACGAGCAGTACTTC
CASSLGLDYEQYF
>TRBJ1-2|.|TRBV27|many|14
TGTGCCAGCAGTCCCATAGGGCAGAACTATGGCTACACCTTC
CASSPIGQNYGYTF
>TRBJ2-3|TRBD2|TRBV28|many|16
TGTGCCAGCAGCCTCGGACTAGCGGGAGGTGCAAATACGCAGTATTTT
CASSLGLAGGANTQYF
>TRBJ1-5|TRBD1|TRBV4-2|few|18
TGTGCCAGCAGCCAAGAAGTAGGCGGGACAGGTATTTCTCAGCCCCAGCATTTT
CASSQEVGGTGISQPQHF
>TRBJ1-5|TRBD1|TRBV12-3/TRBV12-4|many|15
TGTGCCAGCAGTTCCGGACAGGGGATCAATCAGCCCCAGCATTTT
CASSSGQGINQPQHF
>TRBJ1-6|.|TRBV19|.|13
TGTGCCAGTGGGAGTTTGGGGAATTCACCCCTCCACTTT
CASGSLGNSPLHF
>TRBJ1-2|.|TRBV2|many|14
TGTGCCAGCAGTGAAAATGGGCTGGGCAATGGCTACACCTTC
CASSENGLGNGYTF
>TRBJ2-5|TRBD1|TRBV6-2/TRBV6-3|many|15
TGTGCCAGCAGTTACTCTCGACAGGGCCAAGAGACCCAGTACTTC
CASSYSRQGQETQYF
>TRBJ2-1|.|TRBV2|many|16
TGTGCCAGCGGAGGGAGCGGGCTAAGCTCCTACAATGAGCAGTTCTTC
CASGGSGLSSYNEQFF
>TRBJ2-5|.|TRBV3-1|many|13
TGTGCCAGCAGCCAACGGGGGTGGGAGACCCAGTACTTC
CASSQRGWETQYF
>TRBJ2-1|.|TRBV4-1|.|16
TGCGCCAGCAGCCCCCTGGGGCGGGACCTTTTCAATGAGCAGTTCTTC
CASSPLGRDLFNEQFF
>TRBJ2-5|TRBD1|TRBV6-1|many|14
TGTGCCAGCAGGGGGTTAGGCAGGGGGGAGACCCAGTACTTC
CASRGLGRGETQYF
>TRBJ2-3|TRBD1|TRBV15|many|17
TGTGCCACCAGCAGAGGAATTGGGACAGGGGGGCCAGATACGCAGTATTTT
CATSRGIGTGGPDTQYF
>TRBJ2-3|TRBD2|TRBV29-1|.|15
TGCAGCGTCGTCCCGACTAGCGGGAGCGGAGATACGCAGTATTTT
CSVVPTSGSGDTQYF
>TRBJ2-7|TRBD1|TRBV20-1|many|12
TGCAGTGCTAGAGAGGGACAGGACGAGCAGTACTTC
CSAREGQDEQYF
>TRBJ2-5|TRBD2|TRBV11-2|many|15
TGTGCCAGCAGCAAACCGGGACTAGCAGAGGAGACCCAGTACTTC
CASSKPGLAEETQYF